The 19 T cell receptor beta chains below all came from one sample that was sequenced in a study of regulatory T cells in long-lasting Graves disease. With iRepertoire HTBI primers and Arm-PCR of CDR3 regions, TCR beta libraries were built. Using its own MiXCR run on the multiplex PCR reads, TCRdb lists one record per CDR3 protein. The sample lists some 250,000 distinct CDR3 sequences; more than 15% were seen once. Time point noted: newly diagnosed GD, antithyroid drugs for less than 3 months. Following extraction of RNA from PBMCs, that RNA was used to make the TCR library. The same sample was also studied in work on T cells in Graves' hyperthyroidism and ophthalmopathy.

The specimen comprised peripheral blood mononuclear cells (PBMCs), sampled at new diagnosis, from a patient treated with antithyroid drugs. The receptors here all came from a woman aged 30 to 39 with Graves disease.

DNA for the CDR3: TGCGCCAGCAGCTTGACCGACCATGGTCAAGCTTTCTTT. It specifies CASSLTDHGQAFF. The V gene is TRBV5-1, the J gene TRBJ1-1, with D hard to call. This CDR3 contains 13 residues. Trimming stripped 1 base from V and 9 bases from J, with 13 bases between. In germline, CDR1 is SGHRS, CDR2 YFSETQ. Complete variable domain (other parts from reference TRBV5-1 and TRBJ1-1): KAGVTQTPRYLIKTRGQQVTLSCSPISGHRSVSWYQQTPGQGLQFLFEYFSETQRNKGNFPGRFSGRQFSNSRSEMNVSTLELGDSALYLCASSLTDHGQAFFGQGTRLTVV.

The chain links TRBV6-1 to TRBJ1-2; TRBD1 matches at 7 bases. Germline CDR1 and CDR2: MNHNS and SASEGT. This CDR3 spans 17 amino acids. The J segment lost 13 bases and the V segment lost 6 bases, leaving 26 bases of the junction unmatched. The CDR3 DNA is TGTGCCAGCAGGGCGAGCATCGACAGGGCGGGGGGAAATGAACCCACCTTC. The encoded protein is CASRASIDRAGGNEPTF.

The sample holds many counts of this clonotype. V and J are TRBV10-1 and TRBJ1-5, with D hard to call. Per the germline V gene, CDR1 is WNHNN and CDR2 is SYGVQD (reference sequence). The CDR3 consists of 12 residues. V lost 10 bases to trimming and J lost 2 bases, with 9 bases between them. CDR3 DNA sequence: TGCGCCACTCGTTGTGGCAATCAGCCCCAGCATTTT. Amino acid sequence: CATRCGNQPQHF.

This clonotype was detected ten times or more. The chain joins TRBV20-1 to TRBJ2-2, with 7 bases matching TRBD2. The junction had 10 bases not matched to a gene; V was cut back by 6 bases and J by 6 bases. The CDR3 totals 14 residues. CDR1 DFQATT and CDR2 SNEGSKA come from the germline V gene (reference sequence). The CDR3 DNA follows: TGCAGTGCGATTAAGGAGGGAGGGGCCGGGGAGCTGTTTTTT. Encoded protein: CSAIKEGGAGELFF.

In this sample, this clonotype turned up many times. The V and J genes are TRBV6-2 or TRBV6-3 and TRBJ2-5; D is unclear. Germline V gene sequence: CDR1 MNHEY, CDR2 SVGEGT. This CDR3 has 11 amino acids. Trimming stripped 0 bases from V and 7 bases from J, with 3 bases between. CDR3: CASSYSGTQYF. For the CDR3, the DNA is TGTGCCAGCAGTTACTCGGGGACCCAGTACTTC.

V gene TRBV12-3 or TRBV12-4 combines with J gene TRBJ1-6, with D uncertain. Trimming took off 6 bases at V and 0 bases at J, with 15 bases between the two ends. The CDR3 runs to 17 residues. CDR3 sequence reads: CASSQESVSSYNSPLHF. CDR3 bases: TGTGCCAGCAGCCAAGAGTCCGTTAGCTCCTATAATTCACCCCTCCACTTT.

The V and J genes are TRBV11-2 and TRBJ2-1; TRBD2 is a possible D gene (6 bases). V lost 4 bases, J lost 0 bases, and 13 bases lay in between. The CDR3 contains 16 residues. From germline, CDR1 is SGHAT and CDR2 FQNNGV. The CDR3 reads CASSSLDGSSYNEQFF. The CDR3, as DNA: TGTGCCAGCAGCTCCCTCGACGGGAGCTCCTACAATGAGCAGTTCTTC.

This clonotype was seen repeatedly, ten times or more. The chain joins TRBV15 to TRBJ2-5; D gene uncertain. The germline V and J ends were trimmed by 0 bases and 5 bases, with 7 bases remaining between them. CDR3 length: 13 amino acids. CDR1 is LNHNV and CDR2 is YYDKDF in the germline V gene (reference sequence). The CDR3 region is CATSRDIGETQYF. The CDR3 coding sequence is TGTGCCACCAGCAGAGATATAGGTGAGACCCAGTACTTC.

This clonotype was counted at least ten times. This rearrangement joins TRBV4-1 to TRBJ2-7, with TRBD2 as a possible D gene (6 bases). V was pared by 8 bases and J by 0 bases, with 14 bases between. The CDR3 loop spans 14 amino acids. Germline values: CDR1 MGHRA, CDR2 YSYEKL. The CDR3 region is CASCMRGGSYEQYF. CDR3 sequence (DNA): TGCGCCAGCTGCATGCGGGGAGGCTCCTACGAGCAGTACTTC.

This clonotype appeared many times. The CDR3: CASSSYPPETQYF. In nucleotides, the CDR3 is TGTGCCAGCAGCTCCTACCCCCCGGAGACCCAGTACTTC. The chain uses TRBV13 and TRBJ2-5; D is undetermined. Germline CDR1 and CDR2: PRHDT and FYEKMQ (reference sequence). Trimming pared 4 bases from V and 5 bases from J, leaving 11 bases between. The CDR3 extends over 13 amino acids.

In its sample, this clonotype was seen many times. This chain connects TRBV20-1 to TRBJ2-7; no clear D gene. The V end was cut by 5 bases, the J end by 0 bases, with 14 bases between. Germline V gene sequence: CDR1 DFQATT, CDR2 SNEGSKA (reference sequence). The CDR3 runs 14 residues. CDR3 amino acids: CSAFARGGSYEQYF. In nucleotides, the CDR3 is TGCAGTGCTTTTGCGAGAGGCGGCTCCTACGAGCAGTACTTC.

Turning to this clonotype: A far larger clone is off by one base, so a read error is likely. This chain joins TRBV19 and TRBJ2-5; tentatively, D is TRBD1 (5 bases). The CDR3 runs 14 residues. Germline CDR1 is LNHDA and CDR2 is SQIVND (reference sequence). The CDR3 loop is CASSPDRVQGTQYF. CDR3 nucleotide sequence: TGTGCCAGCAGCCCAGACAGAGTTCAAGGGACCCAGTACTTC.

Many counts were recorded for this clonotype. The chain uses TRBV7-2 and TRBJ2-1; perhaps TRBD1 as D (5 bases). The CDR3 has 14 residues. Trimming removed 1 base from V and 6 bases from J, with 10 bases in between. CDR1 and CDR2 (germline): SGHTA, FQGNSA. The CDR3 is CASSLVSGPNEQFF. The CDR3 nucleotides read TGTGCCAGCAGCTTAGTTTCAGGGCCCAATGAGCAGTTCTTC.

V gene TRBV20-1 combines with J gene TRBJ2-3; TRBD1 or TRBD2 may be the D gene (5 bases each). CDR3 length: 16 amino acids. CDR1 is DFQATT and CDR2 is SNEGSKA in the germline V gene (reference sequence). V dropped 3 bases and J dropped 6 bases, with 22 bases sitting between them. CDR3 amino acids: CSARGSVSSRGDTQYF. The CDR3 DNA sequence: TGCAGTGCTAGGGGATCAGTCTCATCGAGGGGTGATACGCAGTATTTT.

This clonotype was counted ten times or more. The DNA for the CDR3 is TGTGCCAGCAGCTACGGGGGGGGGTACCAAGAGACCCAGTACTTC. This translates into CASSYGGGYQETQYF. The chain has TRBV5-4 and TRBJ2-5, with TRBD2 matching 8 bases. CDR1 is SGHNT and CDR2 is YYREEE in the germline V gene (reference sequence). The CDR3 totals 15 residues. Trimming cost V 3 bases and J 0 bases; bases outside gene matches: 4.

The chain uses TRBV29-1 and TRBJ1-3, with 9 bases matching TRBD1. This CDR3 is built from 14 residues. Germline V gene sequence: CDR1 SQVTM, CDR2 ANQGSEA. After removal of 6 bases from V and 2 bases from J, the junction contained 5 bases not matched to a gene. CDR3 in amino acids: CSVRGTGPGNTIYF. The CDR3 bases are TGCAGCGTGCGGGGGACAGGGCCTGGAAACACCATATATTTT.

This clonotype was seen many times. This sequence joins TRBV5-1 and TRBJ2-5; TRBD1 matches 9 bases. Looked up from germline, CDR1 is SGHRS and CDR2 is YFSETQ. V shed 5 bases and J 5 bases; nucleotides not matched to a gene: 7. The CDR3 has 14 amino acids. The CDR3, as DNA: TGCGCCAGCAGTCCTCGGACAGGGGTTGAGACCCAGTACTTC. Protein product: CASSPRTGVETQYF.

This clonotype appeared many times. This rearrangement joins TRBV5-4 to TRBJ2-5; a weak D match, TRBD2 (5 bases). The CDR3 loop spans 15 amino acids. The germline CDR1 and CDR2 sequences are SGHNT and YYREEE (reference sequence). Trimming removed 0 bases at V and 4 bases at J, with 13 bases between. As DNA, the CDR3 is TGTGCCAGCAGCTTGGAACGGGGAGTCTTAGAGACCCAGTACTTC. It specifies CASSLERGVLETQYF.

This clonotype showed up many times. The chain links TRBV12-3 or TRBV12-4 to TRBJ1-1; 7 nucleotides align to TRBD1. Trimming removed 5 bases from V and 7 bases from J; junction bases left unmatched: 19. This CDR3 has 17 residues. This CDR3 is CASSNGTVLKAGREAFF. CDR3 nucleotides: TGTGCCAGCAGTAATGGGACAGTCCTGAAAGCCGGGCGTGAAGCTTTCTTT.